This section outlines one TCR beta chain sequence together with its context. Its antigen is not identified. Germline CDR1 is SQVTM and CDR2 is ANQGSEA. V lost 6 bases, J lost 1 base, and 10 bases lay in between. The CDR3 is 14 residues long. The sample is drawn from a study of human T cells and chemical hapten exposure. The wider study: Patients received weekly diphenylcyclopropenone doses to the scalp throughout the roughly 23-week study.

Individual cDNA molecules in this library carried unique molecular identifiers. TCRdb used MiXCR to reprocess the RACE reads, holding one entry per CDR3 protein. The repertoire holds about 350,000 distinct CDR3 sequences, with roughly 6% as singletons. Overall study findings and caveats: Compared with pre-sensitization or healthy control sets, expanded TCRs clustered more.

Time point specified: patch test 2, 6 weeks after DPC sensitization. The treatment was: therapeutic diphenylcyclopropenone sensitization with weekly scalp DPC. Sequencing was performed on whole blood, taken in connection with sensitization to the hapten diphenylcyclopropenone (DPC). The chain joins TRBV29-1 to TRBJ2-6; D not certain. This TCR was recovered from a young woman with alopecia areata. Some clones in this sample may be carry-over from other donors' samples. The CDR3 spells CSVPHKSGANVLTF. In DNA form, the CDR3 reads TGCAGCGTCCCCCACAAATCTGGGGCCAACGTCCTGACTTTC. Using reference TRBV29-1 and TRBJ2-6 for the parts outside the CDR3, the full variable domain is SAVISQKPSRDICQRGTSLTIQCQVDSQVTMMFWYRQQPGQSLTLIATANQGSEATYESGFVIDKFPISRPNLTFSTLTVSNMSPEDSSIYLCSVPHKSGANVLTFGAGSRLTVL.